These T cell receptor beta chains were read from a single sample in a study of beta chain features in type 1 diabetes. Profiling relied on immunoSEQ multiplex PCR, and the TCRdb table lists in-frame clones only, not all of them. The sample yields more than 100,000 clones, around 10% seen once. The sequenced sample was central memory CD4+ T cells from blood. These receptors all come from a young man with type 1 diabetes. Each CDR3 is given without its conserved first and last residue. Fields, in order: V gene, CDR3 length, CDR3 protein.

V gene: TRBV7-3; CDR3 length: 12; CDR3 protein: ASSIQGGGTEAF
V gene: TRBV9; CDR3 length: 13; CDR3 protein: ASSVDPTGGETQY
V gene: TRBV5-1; CDR3 length: 11; CDR3 protein: ASSLGRDKEAF
V gene: TRBV5-1; CDR3 length: 12; CDR3 protein: ASSLETVPSEQF
V gene: TRBV7-2; CDR3 length: 12; CDR3 protein: ASSFAGLNTEAF
V gene: TRBV2; CDR3 length: 13; CDR3 protein: ASSEAVGHQETQY
V gene: TRBV19; CDR3 length: 12; CDR3 protein: ASIRTGGNQPQH
V gene: TRBV9; CDR3 length: 13; CDR3 protein: ASSPTQGFDYGYT
V gene: TRBV7-9; CDR3 length: 12; CDR3 protein: ASSPGTASQPQH
V gene: TRBV9; CDR3 length: 13; CDR3 protein: ASSVGLGQGLGYT
V gene: TRBV18; CDR3 length: 12; CDR3 protein: ASSAGTGNQPQH